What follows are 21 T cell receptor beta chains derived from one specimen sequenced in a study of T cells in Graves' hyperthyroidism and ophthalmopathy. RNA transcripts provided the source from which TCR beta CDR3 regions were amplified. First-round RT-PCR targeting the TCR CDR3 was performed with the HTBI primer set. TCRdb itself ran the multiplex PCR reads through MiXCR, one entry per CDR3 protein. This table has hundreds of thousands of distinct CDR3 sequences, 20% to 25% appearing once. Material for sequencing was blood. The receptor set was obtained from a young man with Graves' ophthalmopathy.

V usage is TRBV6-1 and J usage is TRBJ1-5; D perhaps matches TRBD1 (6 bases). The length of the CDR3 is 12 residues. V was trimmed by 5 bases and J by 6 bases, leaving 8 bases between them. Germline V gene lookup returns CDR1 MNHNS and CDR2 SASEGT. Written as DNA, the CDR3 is TGTGCCAGCAGTACAGGGAGTCAGCCCCAGCATTTT. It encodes CASSTGSQPQHF.

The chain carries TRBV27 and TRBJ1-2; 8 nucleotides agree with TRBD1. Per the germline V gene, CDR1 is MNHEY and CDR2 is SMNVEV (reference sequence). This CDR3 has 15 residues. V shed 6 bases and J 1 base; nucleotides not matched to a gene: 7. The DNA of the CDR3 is TGTGCCAGCAGGCCTGGACAGGGATTTAACTATGGCTACACCTTC. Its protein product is CASRPGQGFNYGYTF.

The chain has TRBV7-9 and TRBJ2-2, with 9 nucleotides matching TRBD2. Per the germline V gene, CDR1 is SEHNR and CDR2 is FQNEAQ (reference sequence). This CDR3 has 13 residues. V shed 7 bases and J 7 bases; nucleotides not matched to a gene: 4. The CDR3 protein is CASTLSGGGELFF. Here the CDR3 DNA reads TGTGCCAGCACCCTTAGCGGGGGCGGGGAGCTGTTTTTT.

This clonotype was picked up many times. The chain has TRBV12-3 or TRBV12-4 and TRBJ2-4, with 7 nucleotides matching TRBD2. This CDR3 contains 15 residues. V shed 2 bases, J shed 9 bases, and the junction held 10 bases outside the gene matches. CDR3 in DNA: TGTGCCAGCAGTTTATTTTCGGCGGGAGTCGGCATTCAGTACTTC. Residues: CASSLFSAGVGIQYF.

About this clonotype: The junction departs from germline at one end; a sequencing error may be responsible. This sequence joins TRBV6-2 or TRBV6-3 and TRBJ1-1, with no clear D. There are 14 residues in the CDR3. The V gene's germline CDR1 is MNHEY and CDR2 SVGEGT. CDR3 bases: TGTGTCAGCAGTTCACTCCCCACGAACACTGAAGCTTTCTTT. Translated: CVSSSLPTNTEAFF.

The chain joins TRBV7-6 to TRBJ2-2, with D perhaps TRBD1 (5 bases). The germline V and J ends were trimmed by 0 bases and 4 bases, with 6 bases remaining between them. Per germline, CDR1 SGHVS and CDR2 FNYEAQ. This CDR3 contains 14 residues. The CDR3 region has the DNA TGTGCCAGCAGCTTAGCGCAGGGCACCGGGGAGCTGTTTTTT. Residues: CASSLAQGTGELFF.

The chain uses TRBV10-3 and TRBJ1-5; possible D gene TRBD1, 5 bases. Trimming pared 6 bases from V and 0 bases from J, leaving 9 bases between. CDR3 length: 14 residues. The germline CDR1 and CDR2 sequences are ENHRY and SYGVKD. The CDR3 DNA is TGTGCCATCAGCTCTGACAGTAGCAATCAGCCCCAGCATTTT. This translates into CAISSDSSNQPQHF.

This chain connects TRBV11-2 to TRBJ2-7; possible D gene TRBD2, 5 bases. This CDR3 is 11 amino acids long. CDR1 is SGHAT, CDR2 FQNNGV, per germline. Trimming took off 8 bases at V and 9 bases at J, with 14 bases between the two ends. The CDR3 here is CASGRGGTQYF. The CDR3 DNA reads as TGTGCCAGCGGTAGAGGAGGTACGCAGTACTTC.

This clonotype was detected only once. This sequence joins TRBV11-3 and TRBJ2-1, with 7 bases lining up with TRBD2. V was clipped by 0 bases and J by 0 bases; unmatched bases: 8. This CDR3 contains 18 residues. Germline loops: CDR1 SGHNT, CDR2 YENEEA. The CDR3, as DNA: TGTGCCAGCAGCTTAGAGTTCGGTGGCGGGGGCTCCTACAATGAGCAGTTCTTC. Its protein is CASSLEFGGGGSYNEQFF. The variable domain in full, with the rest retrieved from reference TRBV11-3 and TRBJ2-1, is EAGVVQSPRYKIIEKKQPVAFWCNPISGHNTLYWYLQNLGQGPELLIRYENEEAVDDSQLPKDRFSAERLKGVDSTLKIQPAELGDSAVYLCASSLEFGGGGSYNEQFFGPGTRLTVL.

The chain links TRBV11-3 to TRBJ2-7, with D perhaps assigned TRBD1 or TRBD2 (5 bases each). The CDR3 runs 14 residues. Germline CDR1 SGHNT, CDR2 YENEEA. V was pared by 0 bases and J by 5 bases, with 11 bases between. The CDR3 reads CASSLEYGTDEQYF. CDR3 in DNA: TGTGCCAGCAGCTTAGAGTACGGGACCGACGAGCAGTACTTC.

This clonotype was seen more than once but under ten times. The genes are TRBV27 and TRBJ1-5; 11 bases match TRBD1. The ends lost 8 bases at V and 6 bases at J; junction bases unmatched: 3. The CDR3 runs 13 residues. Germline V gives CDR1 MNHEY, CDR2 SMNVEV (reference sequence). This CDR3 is CASGQGAFQPQHF. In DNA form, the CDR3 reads TGTGCCAGCGGACAGGGGGCGTTTCAGCCCCAGCATTTT.

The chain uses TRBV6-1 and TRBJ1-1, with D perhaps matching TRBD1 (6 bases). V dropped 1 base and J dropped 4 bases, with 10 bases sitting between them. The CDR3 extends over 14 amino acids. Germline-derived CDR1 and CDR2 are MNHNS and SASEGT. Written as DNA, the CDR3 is TGTGCCAGCAGTGAAGTGGTGGGGGCCACTGAAGCTTTCTTT. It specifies CASSEVVGATEAFF.

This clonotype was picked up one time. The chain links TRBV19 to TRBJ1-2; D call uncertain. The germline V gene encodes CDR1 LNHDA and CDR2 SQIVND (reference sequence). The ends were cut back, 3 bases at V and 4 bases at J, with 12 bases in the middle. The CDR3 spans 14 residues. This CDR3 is CASSMGLIAYGYTF. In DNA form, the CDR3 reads TGTGCCAGTAGTATGGGCCTAATTGCCTATGGCTACACCTTC.

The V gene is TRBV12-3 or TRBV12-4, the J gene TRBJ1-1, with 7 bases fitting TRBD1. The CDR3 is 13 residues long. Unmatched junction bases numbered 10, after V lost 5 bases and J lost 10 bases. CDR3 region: CASSPQTEGAAFF. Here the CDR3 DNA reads TGTGCCAGCAGTCCCCAGACGGAGGGGGCAGCTTTCTTT.

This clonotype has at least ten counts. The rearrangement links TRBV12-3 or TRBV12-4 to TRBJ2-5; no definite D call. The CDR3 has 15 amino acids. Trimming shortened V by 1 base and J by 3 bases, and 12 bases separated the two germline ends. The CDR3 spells CASSLEVELKETQYF. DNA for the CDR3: TGTGCCAGCAGTTTAGAGGTCGAATTGAAAGAGACCCAGTACTTC.

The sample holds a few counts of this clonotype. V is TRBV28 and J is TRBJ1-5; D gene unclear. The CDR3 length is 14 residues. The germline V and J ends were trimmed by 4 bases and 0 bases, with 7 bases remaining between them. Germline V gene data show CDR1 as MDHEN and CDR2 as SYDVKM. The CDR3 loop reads CASSSYYSNQPQHF. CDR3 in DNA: TGTGCCAGCAGTTCCTACTATAGCAATCAGCCCCAGCATTTT.

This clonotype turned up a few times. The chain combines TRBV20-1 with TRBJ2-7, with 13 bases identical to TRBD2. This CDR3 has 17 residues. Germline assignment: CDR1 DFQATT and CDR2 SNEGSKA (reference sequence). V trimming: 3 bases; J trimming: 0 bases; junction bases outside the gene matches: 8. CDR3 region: CSASGLAGASISYEQYF. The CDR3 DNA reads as TGCAGTGCTAGTGGACTAGCGGGAGCCTCCATCTCCTACGAGCAGTACTTC.

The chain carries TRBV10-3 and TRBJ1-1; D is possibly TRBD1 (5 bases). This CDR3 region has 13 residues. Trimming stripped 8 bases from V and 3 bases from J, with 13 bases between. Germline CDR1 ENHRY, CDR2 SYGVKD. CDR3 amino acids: CAIGATEDTEAFF. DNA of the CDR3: TGTGCCATCGGGGCAACAGAGGACACTGAAGCTTTCTTT.

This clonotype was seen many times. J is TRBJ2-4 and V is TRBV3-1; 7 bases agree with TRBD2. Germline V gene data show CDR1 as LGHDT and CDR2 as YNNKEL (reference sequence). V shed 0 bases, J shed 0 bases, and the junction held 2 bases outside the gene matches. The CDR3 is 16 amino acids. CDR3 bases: TGTGCCAGCAGCCAAGAACTAGCGTTAGCCAAAAACATTCAGTACTTC. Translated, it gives CASSQELALAKNIQYF.

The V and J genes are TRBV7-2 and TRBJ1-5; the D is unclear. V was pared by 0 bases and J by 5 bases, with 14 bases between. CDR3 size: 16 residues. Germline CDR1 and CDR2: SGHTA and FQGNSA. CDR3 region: CASSLAGTIMDQPQHF. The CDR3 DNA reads TGTGCCAGCAGCTTAGCGGGCACAATCATGGATCAGCCCCAGCATTTT. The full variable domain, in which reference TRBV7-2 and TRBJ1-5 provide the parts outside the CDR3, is GAGVSQSPSNKVTEKGKDVELRCDPISGHTALYWYRQSLGQGLEFLIYFQGNSAPDKSGLPSDRFSAERTGGSVSTLTIQRTQQEDSAVYLCASSLAGTIMDQPQHFGDGTRLSIL.

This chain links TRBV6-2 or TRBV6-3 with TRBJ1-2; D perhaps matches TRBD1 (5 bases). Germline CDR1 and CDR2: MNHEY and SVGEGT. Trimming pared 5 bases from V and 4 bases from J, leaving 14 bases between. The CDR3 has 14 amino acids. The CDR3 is CASSGSSGGYGYTF. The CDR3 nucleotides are TGTGCCAGCAGTGGGTCGTCCGGGGGCTATGGCTACACCTTC.